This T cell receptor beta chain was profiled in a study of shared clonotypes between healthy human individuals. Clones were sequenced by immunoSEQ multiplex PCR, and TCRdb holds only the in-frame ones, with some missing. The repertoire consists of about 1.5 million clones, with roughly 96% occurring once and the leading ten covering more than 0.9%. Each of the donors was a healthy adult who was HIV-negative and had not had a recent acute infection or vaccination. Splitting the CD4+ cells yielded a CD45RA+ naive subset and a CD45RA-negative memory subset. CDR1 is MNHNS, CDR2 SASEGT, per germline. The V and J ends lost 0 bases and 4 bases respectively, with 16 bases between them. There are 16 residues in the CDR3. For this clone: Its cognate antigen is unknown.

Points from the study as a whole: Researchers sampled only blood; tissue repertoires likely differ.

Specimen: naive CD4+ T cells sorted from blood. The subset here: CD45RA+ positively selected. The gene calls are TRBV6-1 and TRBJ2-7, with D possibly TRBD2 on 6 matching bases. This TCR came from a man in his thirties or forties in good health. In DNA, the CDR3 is TGTGCCAGCAGTGAAGCGGCAATTATCGGAGGGTACGAGCAGTACTTC. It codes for CASSEAAIIGGYEQYF.